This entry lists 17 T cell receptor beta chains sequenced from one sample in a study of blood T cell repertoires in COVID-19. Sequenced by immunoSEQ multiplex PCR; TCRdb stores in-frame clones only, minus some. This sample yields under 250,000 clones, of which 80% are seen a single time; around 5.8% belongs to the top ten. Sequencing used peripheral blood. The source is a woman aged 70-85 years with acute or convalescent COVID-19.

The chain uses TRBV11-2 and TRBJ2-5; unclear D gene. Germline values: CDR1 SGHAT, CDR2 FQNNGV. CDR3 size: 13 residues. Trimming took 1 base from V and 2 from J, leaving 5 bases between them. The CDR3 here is CASSLGTQETQYF. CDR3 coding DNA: TGTGCCAGCAGCTTAGGCACTCAAGAGACCCAGTACTTC.

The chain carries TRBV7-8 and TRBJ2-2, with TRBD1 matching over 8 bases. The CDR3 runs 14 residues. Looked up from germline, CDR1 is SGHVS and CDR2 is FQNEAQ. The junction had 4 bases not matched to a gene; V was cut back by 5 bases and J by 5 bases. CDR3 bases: TGTGCCAGCAGCCCGGACAGGGCTACCGGGGAGCTGTTTTTT. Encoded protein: CASSPDRATGELFF.

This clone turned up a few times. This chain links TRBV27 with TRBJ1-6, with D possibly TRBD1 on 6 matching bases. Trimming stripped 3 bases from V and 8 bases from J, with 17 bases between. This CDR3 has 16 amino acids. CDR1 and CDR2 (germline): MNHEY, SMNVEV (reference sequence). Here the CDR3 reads CASSFSDRLRDSPLHF. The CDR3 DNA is TGTGCCAGCAGTTTTTCCGACAGGTTAAGGGATTCACCCCTCCACTTT.

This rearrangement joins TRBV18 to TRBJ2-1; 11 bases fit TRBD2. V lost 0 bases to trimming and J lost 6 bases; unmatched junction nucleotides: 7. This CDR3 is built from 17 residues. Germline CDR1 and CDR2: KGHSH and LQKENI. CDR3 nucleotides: TGTGCCAGCTCACCACCGTCGGGTAGCGGGAGGGCCAATGAGCAGTTCTTC. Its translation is CASSPPSGSGRANEQFF.

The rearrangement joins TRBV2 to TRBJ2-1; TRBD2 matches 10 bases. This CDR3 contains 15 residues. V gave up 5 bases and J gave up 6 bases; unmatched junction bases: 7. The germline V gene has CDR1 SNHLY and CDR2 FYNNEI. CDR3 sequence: CASSLLAGATNEQFF. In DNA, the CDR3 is TGTGCCAGCAGTCTGCTAGCGGGGGCGACCAATGAGCAGTTCTTC.

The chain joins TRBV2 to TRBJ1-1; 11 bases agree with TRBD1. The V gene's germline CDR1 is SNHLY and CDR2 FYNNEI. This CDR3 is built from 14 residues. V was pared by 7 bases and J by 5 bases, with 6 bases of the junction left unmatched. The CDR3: CASTGQGAETEAFF. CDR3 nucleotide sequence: TGTGCCAGCACTGGACAGGGGGCAGAAACTGAAGCTTTCTTT. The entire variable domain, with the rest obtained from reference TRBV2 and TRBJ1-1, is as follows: EPEVTQTPSHQVTQMGQEVILRCVPISNHLYFYWYRQILGQKVEFLVSFYNNEISEKSEIFDDQFSVERPDGSNFTLKIRSTKLEDSAMYFCASTGQGAETEAFFGQGTRLTVV.

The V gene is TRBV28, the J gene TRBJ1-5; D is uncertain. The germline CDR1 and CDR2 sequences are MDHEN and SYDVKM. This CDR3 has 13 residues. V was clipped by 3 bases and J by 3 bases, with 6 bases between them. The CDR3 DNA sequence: TGTGCCAGCAGTTTGGACTTCAATCAGCCCCAGCATTTT. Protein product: CASSLDFNQPQHF.

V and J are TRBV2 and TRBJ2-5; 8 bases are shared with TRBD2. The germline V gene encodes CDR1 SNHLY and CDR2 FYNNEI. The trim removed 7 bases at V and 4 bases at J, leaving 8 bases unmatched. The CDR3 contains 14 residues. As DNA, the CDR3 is TGTGCCAGCAAAGAGCGGGAGAAGGGAGAGACCCAGTACTTC. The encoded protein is CASKEREKGETQYF.

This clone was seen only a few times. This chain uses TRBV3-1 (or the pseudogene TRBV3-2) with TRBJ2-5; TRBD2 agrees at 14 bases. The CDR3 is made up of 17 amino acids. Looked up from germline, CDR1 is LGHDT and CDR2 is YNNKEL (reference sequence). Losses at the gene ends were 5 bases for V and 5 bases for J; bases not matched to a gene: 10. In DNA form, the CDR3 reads TGTGCCAGCAGCTCGGGACTAGCGGGAGCCAGGTGGGAGACCCAGTACTTC. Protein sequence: CASSSGLAGARWETQYF.

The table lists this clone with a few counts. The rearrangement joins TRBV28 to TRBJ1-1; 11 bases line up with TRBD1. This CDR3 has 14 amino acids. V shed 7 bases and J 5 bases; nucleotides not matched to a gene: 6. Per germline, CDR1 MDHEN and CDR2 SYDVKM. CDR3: CASTLDRGRTEAFF. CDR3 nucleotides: TGTGCCAGCACTTTGGACAGGGGGCGGACTGAAGCTTTCTTT.

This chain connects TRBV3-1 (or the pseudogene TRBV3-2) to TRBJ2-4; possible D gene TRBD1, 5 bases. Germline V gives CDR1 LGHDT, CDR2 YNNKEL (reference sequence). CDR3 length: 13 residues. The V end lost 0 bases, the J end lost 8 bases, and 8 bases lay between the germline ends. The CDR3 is CASSQDEGDIQYF. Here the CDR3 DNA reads TGTGCCAGCAGCCAAGATGAAGGGGACATTCAGTACTTC.

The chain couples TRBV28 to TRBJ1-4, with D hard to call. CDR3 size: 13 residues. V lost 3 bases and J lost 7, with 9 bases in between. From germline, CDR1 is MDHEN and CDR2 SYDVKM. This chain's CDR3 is CASSFPSREKLFF. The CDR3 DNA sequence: TGTGCCAGCAGTTTCCCCTCCCGTGAAAAACTGTTTTTT.

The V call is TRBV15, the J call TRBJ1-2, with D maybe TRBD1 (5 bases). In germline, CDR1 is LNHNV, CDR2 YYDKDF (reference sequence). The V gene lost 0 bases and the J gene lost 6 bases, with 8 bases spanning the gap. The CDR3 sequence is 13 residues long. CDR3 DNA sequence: TGTGCCACCAGCAGAGACAGGGTCGATGGCTACACCTTC. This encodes CATSRDRVDGYTF.

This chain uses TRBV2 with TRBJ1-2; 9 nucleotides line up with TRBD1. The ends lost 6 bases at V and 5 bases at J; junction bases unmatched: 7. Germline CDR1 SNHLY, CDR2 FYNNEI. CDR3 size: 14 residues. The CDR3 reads CASRTWTGEYGYTF. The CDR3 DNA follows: TGTGCCAGCAGGACTTGGACAGGGGAATATGGCTACACCTTC.

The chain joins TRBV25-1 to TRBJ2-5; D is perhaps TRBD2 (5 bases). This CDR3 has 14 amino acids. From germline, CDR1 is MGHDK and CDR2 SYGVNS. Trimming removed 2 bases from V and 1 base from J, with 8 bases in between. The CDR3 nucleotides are TGTGCCAGCAGTGAAAGCCTAGCCCAAGAGACCCAGTACTTC. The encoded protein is CASSESLAQETQYF.

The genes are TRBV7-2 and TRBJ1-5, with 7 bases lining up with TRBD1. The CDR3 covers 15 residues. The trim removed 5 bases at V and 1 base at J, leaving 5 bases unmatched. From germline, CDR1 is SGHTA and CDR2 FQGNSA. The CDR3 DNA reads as TGTGCCAGCAGCCCACAGACAGGGAGCAATCAGCCCCAGCATTTT. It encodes CASSPQTGSNQPQHF.

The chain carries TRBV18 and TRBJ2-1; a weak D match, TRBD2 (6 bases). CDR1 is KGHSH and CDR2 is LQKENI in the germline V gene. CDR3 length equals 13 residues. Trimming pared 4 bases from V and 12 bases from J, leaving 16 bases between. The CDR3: CASSLDDGGPQFF. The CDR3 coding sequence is TGTGCCAGCTCACTAGATGACGGAGGGCCGCAGTTCTTC.